These 32 T cell receptor beta chains originate from one sample sequenced in a study of response to subunit inactivated influenza vaccine. TCRdb itself ran the RT-PCR reads through MiXCR, one entry per CDR3 protein. The sample has fewer than 700,000 distinct CDR3 sequences; over 10% are singletons. The starting material was PBMCs from blood, obtained roughly 46 days after vaccination. These receptors were obtained from a man aged 50 to 60 who received an inactivated influenza vaccine.

The rearrangement links TRBV28 to TRBJ1-1, with D possibly being TRBD1 (6 bases). The CDR3 length is 15 residues. Germline loops: CDR1 MDHEN, CDR2 SYDVKM. With 7 bases removed from V and 0 bases from J, the gap between germline ends came to 15 bases. CDR3 sequence reads: CASNLGGAVNTEAFF. DNA for the CDR3: TGTGCCAGCAACTTAGGGGGGGCGGTGAACACTGAAGCTTTCTTT.

This clonotype was detected ten times or more. The chain carries TRBV28 and TRBJ2-7; D is unresolved. Trimming pared 7 bases from V and 7 bases from J, leaving 23 bases between. This CDR3 has 15 amino acids. Germline loops: CDR1 MDHEN, CDR2 SYDVKM. DNA for the CDR3: TGTGCCAGCAAGGGCCTGACCACGGTTCTAAGGGAGCAGTACTTC. Translating gives CASKGLTTVLREQYF.

This clonotype was observed a handful of times. The chain combines TRBV7-9 with TRBJ2-7; 8 positions agree with TRBD1. With V trimmed by 4 bases and J by 2 bases, 7 bases remained unmatched. Germline CDR1 reads SEHNR; CDR2 reads FQNEAQ (reference sequence). This CDR3 is 15 amino acids long. CDR3 loop: CASSSGTGHTYEQYF. The CDR3 bases are TGTGCCAGCAGCTCAGGGACAGGCCATACCTACGAGCAGTACTTC.

This rearrangement joins TRBV11-2 to TRBJ2-3; 12 bases line up with TRBD2. The germline gives CDR1 SGHAT, CDR2 FQNNGV. This CDR3 is built from 16 residues. Trimming at V came to 1 base and at J to 3 bases, leaving 2 bases not matched to a gene. The CDR3, as DNA: TGTGCCAGCAGCTTAGTAACTAGCGGGGGGACAGATACGCAGTATTTT. Amino acids: CASSLVTSGGTDTQYF.

About this clonotype itself: Its ends do not fully match the called genes, so a read error is possible. The rearrangement uses TRBV11-2 and TRBJ2-1, with 9 bases aligning to TRBD1. Germline V gives CDR1 SGHAT, CDR2 FQNNGV. The CDR3 has 19 amino acids. CDR3 residues: CASSLPGTGRPPSYDEQFF. CDR3 DNA: TGTGCCAGCAGCTTACCCGGGACAGGGAGGCCTCCCTCCTACGATGAGCAGTTCTTC.

This clonotype occurred a few times. The chain couples TRBV14 to TRBJ2-2; 9 nucleotides line up with TRBD2. Germline V gives CDR1 SGHDN, CDR2 FVKESK. The CDR3 covers 16 residues. Trimming took 5 bases from V and 4 from J; bases not matched to a gene: 8. Here the CDR3 reads CASSKRTSVGTGELFF. CDR3 DNA sequence: TGTGCCAGCAGCAAAAGGACTAGCGTAGGCACCGGGGAGCTGTTTTTT.

The V gene is TRBV5-6, the J gene TRBJ1-1; weak D call: TRBD1 (6 bases). Looked up from germline, CDR1 is SGHDT and CDR2 is YYEEEE. This CDR3 is 15 amino acids long. V was pared by 2 bases and J by 5 bases, with 16 bases between. CDR3 DNA: TGTGCCAGCAGCTTCAGGGGTACCCGGAGGACTGAAGCTTTCTTT. Encoded protein: CASSFRGTRRTEAFF. Combining the CDR3 with reference TRBV5-6 and TRBJ1-1 gives the whole variable domain DAGVTQSPTHLIKTRGQQVTLRCSPKSGHDTVSWYQQALGQGPQFIFQYYEEEERQRGNFPDRFSGHQFPNYSSELNVNALLLGDSALYLCASSFRGTRRTEAFFGQGTRLTVV.

This clonotype was seen at least ten times. J is TRBJ2-1 and V is TRBV5-6, with 10 bases fitting TRBD2. Germline CDR1 is SGHDT and CDR2 is YYEEEE. This CDR3 has 14 residues. J lost 3 bases, V lost 5 bases, and 2 bases had no gene match. CDR3 residues: CASRLAGGYNEQFF. In DNA form, the CDR3 reads TGTGCCAGCAGGTTAGCGGGGGGCTACAATGAGCAGTTCTTC.

A few counts support this clonotype. This chain connects TRBV5-1 to TRBJ2-3, with 9 nucleotides matching TRBD2. The CDR3 contains 15 residues. V shed 2 bases, J shed 2 bases, and the junction held 3 bases outside the gene matches. Germline lookup yields CDR1 SGHRS and CDR2 YFSETQ. In DNA, the CDR3 is TGCGCCAGCAGCTTACTAGCGGGCACCACAGATACGCAGTATTTT. Protein sequence: CASSLLAGTTDTQYF.

This clonotype was seen at least ten times. This chain uses TRBV5-1 with TRBJ2-5; tentative D call: TRBD1 (6 bases). V was cut by 5 bases and J by 5 bases, with 10 bases left in between. The CDR3 runs to 12 residues. The germline V gene has CDR1 SGHRS and CDR2 YFSETQ. The CDR3 bases are TGCGCCAGCAGAGGGGGAGAGGAGACCCAGTACTTC. Translating gives CASRGGEETQYF.

This clonotype was found a few times. The V and J genes are TRBV5-1 and TRBJ2-7, with TRBD1 identical over 7 bases. V gave up 1 base and J gave up 0 bases; unmatched junction bases: 7. CDR1 and CDR2 (germline): SGHRS, YFSETQ. The CDR3 runs to 16 residues. CDR3 region: CASSLLAGTDSYEQYF. CDR3 coding DNA: TGCGCCAGCAGCTTGCTTGCCGGGACAGACTCCTACGAGCAGTACTTC.

This clonotype was seen only a few times. V gene TRBV20-1 combines with J gene TRBJ2-7, with 9 bases that match TRBD2. V trimming: 0 bases; J trimming: 6 bases; junction bases outside the gene matches: 6. The germline V gene encodes CDR1 DFQATT and CDR2 SNEGSKA (reference sequence). The CDR3 is made up of 14 amino acids. CDR3 sequence (DNA): TGCAGTGCTAGAGATATAGCGGGAGTAGTCGAGCAGTACTTC. It codes for CSARDIAGVVEQYF.

This clonotype occurred many times. This chain links TRBV7-2 with TRBJ2-1; 11 positions match TRBD2. V trimming: 7 bases; J trimming: 4 bases; junction bases outside the gene matches: 27. This CDR3 comprises 22 residues. From germline, CDR1 is SGHTA and CDR2 FQGNSA. Written as DNA, the CDR3 is TGTGCCAGCACAGATCGGCTAGCGGGAGGTCCTACCTTCTCCCCTGAATACAATGAGCAGTTCTTC. Amino acid sequence: CASTDRLAGGPTFSPEYNEQFF. Drawing the rest from reference TRBV7-2 and TRBJ2-1, the complete variable domain is GAGVSQSPSNKVTEKGKDVELRCDPISGHTALYWYRQSLGQGLEFLIYFQGNSAPDKSGLPSDRFSAERTGGSVSTLTIQRTQQEDSAVYLCASTDRLAGGPTFSPEYNEQFFGPGTRLTVL.

The rearrangement uses TRBV7-2 and TRBJ2-1; no definite D call. The CDR3 consists of 15 residues. From germline, CDR1 is SGHTA and CDR2 FQGNSA. With 1 base removed from V and 7 bases from J, the gap between germline ends came to 14 bases. The CDR3 bases are TGTGCCAGCAGCTTAGACCCCCGGCAGGTGAATGAGCAGTTCTTC. Translation gives CASSLDPRQVNEQFF. The whole variable domain, remainder taken from reference TRBV7-2 and TRBJ2-1, is GAGVSQSPSNKVTEKGKDVELRCDPISGHTALYWYRQSLGQGLEFLIYFQGNSAPDKSGLPSDRFSAERTGGSVSTLTIQRTQQEDSAVYLCASSLDPRQVNEQFFGPGTRLTVL.

This chain connects TRBV5-5 to TRBJ2-2; D is possibly TRBD1 (8 bases). V was cut by 6 bases and J by 6 bases, with 21 bases left in between. The germline gives CDR1 SGHKS, CDR2 YYEKEE (reference sequence). This CDR3 has 16 residues. CDR3 loop: CASTLSWTGRAGELFF. CDR3 in DNA: TGTGCCAGCACGTTATCCTGGACAGGGAGGGCCGGGGAGCTGTTTTTT. Filled out from reference TRBV5-5 and TRBJ2-2, the complete variable domain reads DAGVTQSPTHLIKTRGQQVTLRCSPISGHKSVSWYQQVLGQGPQFIFQYYEKEERGRGNFPDRFSARQFPNYSSELNVNALLLGDSALYLCASTLSWTGRAGELFFGEGSRLTVL.

CDR3 amino acids: CSVIGGGSYTEAFF. CDR3 in DNA: TGCAGCGTGATTGGCGGGGGTTCGTACACTGAAGCTTTCTTT. The chain employs TRBV29-1 and TRBJ1-1, with D maybe TRBD1 (5 bases). Germline assignment: CDR1 SQVTM and CDR2 ANQGSEA. The V end was cut by 6 bases, the J end by 3 bases, with 17 bases between. CDR3 length equals 14 residues.

The chain combines TRBV30 with TRBJ2-7, with TRBD2 matching over 13 bases. Trimming at V came to 5 bases and at J to 6 bases, leaving 7 bases not matched to a gene. Germline V CDR1 and CDR2: GTSNPN, SVGIG (reference sequence). The CDR3 has 14 residues. CDR3 amino acids: CAWDGLAGVIEQYF. Written as DNA, the CDR3 is TGTGCCTGGGATGGACTAGCGGGGGTGATCGAGCAGTACTTC.

The V call is TRBV20-1, the J call TRBJ2-6; D unclear. The CDR3 covers 15 residues. The germline V and J ends were trimmed by 6 bases and 0 bases, with 12 bases remaining between them. Germline CDR1 DFQATT, CDR2 SNEGSKA (reference sequence). The chain's CDR3 is CSARPPGSGANVLTF. The CDR3 DNA follows: TGCAGTGCGAGACCCCCAGGCTCTGGGGCCAACGTCCTGACTTTC.

This clonotype came up a few times. This chain uses TRBV20-1 with TRBJ2-1; D uncertain. V was pared by 7 bases and J by 8 bases, with 21 bases between. CDR1 is DFQATT and CDR2 is SNEGSKA in the germline V gene (reference sequence). The length of the CDR3 is 14 residues. CDR3 DNA sequence: TGCAGTGTCCTGGAAGCCCTCCTGGGCGATGAGCAGTTCTTC. Amino acids: CSVLEALLGDEQFF.

This rearrangement joins TRBV20-1 to TRBJ2-7, with 9 bases that match TRBD1. Germline V gives CDR1 DFQATT, CDR2 SNEGSKA (reference sequence). V trimming: 7 bases; J trimming: 7 bases; junction bases outside the gene matches: 17. The CDR3 contains 15 residues. CDR3 residues: CSVIRLDRGSWEQYF. For the CDR3, the DNA is TGCAGTGTTATCAGACTAGACAGGGGGAGTTGGGAGCAGTACTTC.

The V and J genes are TRBV4-3 and TRBJ2-1; 7 bases are shared with TRBD1. Germline CDR1 is LGHNA and CDR2 is YSLEER. The CDR3 consists of 18 residues. V shed 3 bases, J shed 6 bases, and the junction held 17 bases outside the gene matches. The CDR3 DNA follows: TGCGCCAGCAGCCAGTCTACGAGTGTGACAGGGATGAGCAATGAGCAGTTCTTC. Its protein is CASSQSTSVTGMSNEQFF.

The chain employs TRBV7-9 and TRBJ2-1; the match to TRBD1 covers 7 bases. The CDR3 sequence is 11 residues long. The germline CDR1 and CDR2 sequences are SEHNR and FQNEAQ (reference sequence). V gave up 3 bases and J gave up 12 bases; unmatched junction bases: 2. The CDR3 is CASSLTGLQFF. The CDR3 region has the DNA TGTGCCAGCAGCTTGACAGGGTTGCAGTTCTTC.

The V gene is TRBV7-2, the J gene TRBJ2-5; weak D call: TRBD2 (5 bases). CDR1 is SGHTA and CDR2 is FQGNSA in the germline V gene. V lost 1 base to trimming and J lost 4 bases, with 19 bases between them. This CDR3 spans 17 amino acids. DNA for the CDR3: TGTGCCAGCAGCTTAGTCATTGGGGTGAGGGAACCAGAGACCCAGTACTTC. The encoded protein is CASSLVIGVREPETQYF.

This clonotype showed up just a few times. The chain recombines TRBV12-3 or TRBV12-4 with TRBJ2-2, with D unclear. Trimming took 6 bases from V and 6 from J, leaving 8 bases between them. The CDR3 covers 12 residues. The CDR3 protein is CASRLKAGELFF. The CDR3 DNA reads TGTGCCAGCAGACTCAAGGCCGGGGAGCTGTTTTTT.

This clonotype was seen only once. V gene TRBV5-5 combines with J gene TRBJ2-5; 7 nucleotides match TRBD1. The CDR3 runs to 15 residues. CDR1 and CDR2 (germline): SGHKS, YYEKEE (reference sequence). Unmatched junction bases numbered 11, after V lost 5 bases and J lost 4 bases. DNA of the CDR3: TGTGCCAGCAGACCCGCTCGGGACAGCGGAGAGACCCAGTACTTC. Translation gives CASRPARDSGETQYF.

This clonotype was observed at least ten times. The CDR3 sequence: CSARATGKTAKNIQYF. CDR3 bases: TGCAGTGCTAGAGCGACAGGGAAAACGGCCAAAAACATTCAGTACTTC. The chain carries TRBV20-1 and TRBJ2-4; 7 positions agree with TRBD1. CDR1 DFQATT and CDR2 SNEGSKA come from the germline V gene (reference sequence). J was trimmed by 1 base and V by 1 base; bases with no gene match: 7. There are 16 residues in the CDR3.

This clonotype came up many times. This chain connects TRBV18 to TRBJ2-7; the match to TRBD1 covers 7 bases. CDR1 is KGHSH, CDR2 LQKENI, per germline. The length of the CDR3 is 14 residues. Trimming took 1 base from V and 4 from J; bases not matched to a gene: 4. The CDR3 spells CASSPRAQGYEQYF. Written as DNA, the CDR3 is TGTGCCAGCTCACCACGGGCACAGGGGTACGAGCAGTACTTC. The complete variable domain, with remaining parts taken from reference TRBV18 and TRBJ2-7, reads NAGVMQNPRHLVRRRGQEARLRCSPMKGHSHVYWYRQLPEEGLKFMVYLQKENIIDESGMPKERFSAEFPKEGPSILRIQQVVRGDSAAYFCASSPRAQGYEQYFGPGTRLTVT.

The rearrangement links TRBV5-1 to TRBJ2-3, with D tentatively TRBD1 or TRBD2 (6 bases each). Germline V gene sequence: CDR1 SGHRS, CDR2 YFSETQ. Between the trimmed V and J ends, which lost 4 bases and 3 bases, there was a span of 12 bases. This CDR3 region has 14 residues. The CDR3 loop is CASSPGAPTDTQYF. In DNA, the CDR3 is TGCGCCAGCAGCCCGGGGGCTCCTACAGATACGCAGTATTTT.

This clonotype was detected a few times. As DNA, the CDR3 is TGTGCCAGCAGTAATCCTAGAACCCTCGTAGCGGGAGGTGGGGACACCGGGGAGCTGTTTTTT. Its protein is CASSNPRTLVAGGGDTGELFF. The chain combines TRBV6-2 or TRBV6-3 with TRBJ2-2; TRBD2 aligns across 10 bases. CDR1 is MNHEY and CDR2 is SVGEGT in the germline V gene. CDR3 length: 21 amino acids. The junction had 21 bases not matched to a gene; V was cut back by 5 bases and J by 3 bases.

This chain links TRBV5-1 with TRBJ1-2; TRBD1 is a possible D gene (5 bases). The CDR3 runs 14 residues. V was pared by 0 bases and J by 4 bases, with 10 bases between. Per the germline V gene, CDR1 is SGHRS and CDR2 is YFSETQ. As DNA, the CDR3 is TGCGCCAGCAGCTTGGAAGCGGGGCCCTATGGCTACACCTTC. Protein sequence: CASSLEAGPYGYTF. The full variable domain, with the rest looked up from reference TRBV5-1 and TRBJ1-2, is KAGVTQTPRYLIKTRGQQVTLSCSPISGHRSVSWYQQTPGQGLQFLFEYFSETQRNKGNFPGRFSGRQFSNSRSEMNVSTLELGDSALYLCASSLEAGPYGYTFGSGTRLTVV.

The chain has TRBV27 and TRBJ2-1; perhaps TRBD1 as D (6 bases). From germline, CDR1 is MNHEY and CDR2 SMNVEV (reference sequence). V was shortened by 2 bases and J by 7 bases, with 12 bases between the two germline ends. The CDR3 has 14 residues. The CDR3 DNA sequence: TGTGCCAGCAGTTTAAACAGGGCAGTAAATGAGCAGTTCTTC. It is translated as CASSLNRAVNEQFF.

CDR3 coding DNA: TGTGCCAGCAGGCCTACTAGCGGAACCTACGAGCAGTACTTC. It codes for CASRPTSGTYEQYF. J is TRBJ2-7 and V is TRBV28; TRBD2 aligns across 8 bases. Germline assignment: CDR1 MDHEN and CDR2 SYDVKM. There are 14 residues in the CDR3. V lost 6 bases, J lost 2 bases, and 6 bases stayed unmatched.